The T cell receptor (beta chain) described here comes from a study of T and B cells in COVID-19 patients. Study-wide background: Critical illness requiring mechanical ventilation or extracorporeal membrane oxygenation affected 12 of 20 active-infection patients.

Each TRB amplification used roughly 230-550 ng of genomic DNA from blood. BIOMED2 TRB-A/B primer pools were used in multiplex TRB PCR. TCRdb re-called the multiplex PCR reads with MiXCR, one entry per CDR3 protein. The sample yields over 6,000 distinct CDR3 sequences, about a third seen once. J was trimmed by 9 bases and V by 3 bases; bases with no gene match: 2. CDR3 size: 12 residues. Germline V lookup: CDR1 ENHRY, CDR2 SYGVKD. Sequenced sample: blood. The chain recombines TRBV10-3 with TRBJ1-1, with TRBD1 matching 9 bases. The receptor comes from a human donor with active COVID-19. The CDR3 here is CAISDDRGKAFF. The CDR3 coding sequence is TGTGCCATCAGTGATGACAGGGGGAAAGCTTTCTTT.